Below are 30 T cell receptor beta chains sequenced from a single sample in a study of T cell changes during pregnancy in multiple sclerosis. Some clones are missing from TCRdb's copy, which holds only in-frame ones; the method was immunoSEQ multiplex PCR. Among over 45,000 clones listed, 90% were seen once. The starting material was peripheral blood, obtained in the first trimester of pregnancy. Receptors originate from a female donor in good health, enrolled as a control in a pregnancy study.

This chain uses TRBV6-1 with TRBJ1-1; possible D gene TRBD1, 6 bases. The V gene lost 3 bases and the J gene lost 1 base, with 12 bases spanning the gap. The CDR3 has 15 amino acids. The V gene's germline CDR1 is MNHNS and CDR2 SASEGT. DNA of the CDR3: TGTGCCAGCAGTGATCATGGGACACCGAACACTGAAGCTTTCTTT. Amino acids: CASSDHGTPNTEAFF.

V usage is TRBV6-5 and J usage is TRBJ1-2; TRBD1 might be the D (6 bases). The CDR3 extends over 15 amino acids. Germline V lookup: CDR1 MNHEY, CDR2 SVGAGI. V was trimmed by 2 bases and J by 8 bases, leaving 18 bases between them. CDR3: CASSYMDRGSGGYTF. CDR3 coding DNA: TGTGCCAGCAGTTACATGGACAGAGGGTCGGGGGGCTACACCTTC.

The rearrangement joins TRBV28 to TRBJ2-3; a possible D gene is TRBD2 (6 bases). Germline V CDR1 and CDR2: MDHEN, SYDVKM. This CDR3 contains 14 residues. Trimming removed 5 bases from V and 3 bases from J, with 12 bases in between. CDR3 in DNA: TGTGCCAGCAGTGGAGCGGGCGGGACAGATACGCAGTATTTT. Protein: CASSGAGGTDTQYF.

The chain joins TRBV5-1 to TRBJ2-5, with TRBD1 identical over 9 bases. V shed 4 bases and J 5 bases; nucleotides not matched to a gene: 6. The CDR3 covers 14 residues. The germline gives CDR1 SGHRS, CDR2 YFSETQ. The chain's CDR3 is CASSGQTGGETQYF. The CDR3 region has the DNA TGCGCCAGCAGCGGCCAGACAGGGGGGGAGACCCAGTACTTC.

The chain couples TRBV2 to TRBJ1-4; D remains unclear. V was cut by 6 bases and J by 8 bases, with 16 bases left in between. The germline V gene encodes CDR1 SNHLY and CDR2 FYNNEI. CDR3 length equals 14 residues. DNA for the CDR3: TGTGCCAGCAGCGCACGCCCAGCCGGGGAAAAACTGTTTTTT. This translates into CASSARPAGEKLFF.

CDR3 sequence reads: CASSFGQITGANVLTF. The CDR3 nucleotides are TGTGCCAGCAGTTTCGGACAGATCACTGGGGCCAACGTCCTGACTTTC. The rearrangement links TRBV28 to TRBJ2-6; tentative D call: TRBD1 (6 bases). V lost 3 bases and J lost 2, with 11 bases in between. Germline loops: CDR1 MDHEN, CDR2 SYDVKM. The CDR3 extends over 16 amino acids.

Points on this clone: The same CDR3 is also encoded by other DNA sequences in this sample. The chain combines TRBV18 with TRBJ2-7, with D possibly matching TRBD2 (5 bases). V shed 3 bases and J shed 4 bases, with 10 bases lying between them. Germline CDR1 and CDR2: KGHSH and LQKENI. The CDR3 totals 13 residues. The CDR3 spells CASSPRPGYEQYF. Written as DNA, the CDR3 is TGTGCCAGCTCACCCCGACCGGGATACGAGCAGTACTTC.

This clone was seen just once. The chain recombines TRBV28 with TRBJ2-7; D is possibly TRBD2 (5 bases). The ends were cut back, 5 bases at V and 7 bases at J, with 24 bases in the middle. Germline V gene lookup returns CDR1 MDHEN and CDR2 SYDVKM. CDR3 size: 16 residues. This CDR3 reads CASSPLIGLTFWEQYF. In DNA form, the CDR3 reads TGTGCCAGCAGTCCTCTTATAGGACTCACTTTCTGGGAGCAGTACTTC. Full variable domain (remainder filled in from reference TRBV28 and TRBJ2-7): DVKVTQSSRYLVKRTGEKVFLECVQDMDHENMFWYRQDPGLGLRLIYFSYDVKMKEKGDIPEGYSVSREKKERFSLILESASTNQTSMYLCASSPLIGLTFWEQYFGPGTRLTVT.

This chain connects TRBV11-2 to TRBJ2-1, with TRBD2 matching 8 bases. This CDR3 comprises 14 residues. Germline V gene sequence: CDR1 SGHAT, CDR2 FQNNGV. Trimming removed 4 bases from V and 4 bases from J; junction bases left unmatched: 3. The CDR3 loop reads CASSSVAGYNEQFF. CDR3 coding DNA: TGTGCCAGCAGCTCCGTAGCGGGGTACAATGAGCAGTTCTTC.

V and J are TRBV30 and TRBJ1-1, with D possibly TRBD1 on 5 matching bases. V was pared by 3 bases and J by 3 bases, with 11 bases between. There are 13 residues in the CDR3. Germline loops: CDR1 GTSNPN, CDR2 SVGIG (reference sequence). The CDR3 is CAWSLDSYTEAFF. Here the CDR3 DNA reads TGTGCCTGGAGCCTCGACAGCTACACTGAAGCTTTCTTT.

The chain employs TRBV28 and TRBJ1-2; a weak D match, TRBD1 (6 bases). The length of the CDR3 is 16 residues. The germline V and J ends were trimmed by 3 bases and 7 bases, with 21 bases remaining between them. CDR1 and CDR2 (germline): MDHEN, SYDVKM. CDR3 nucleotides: TGTGCCAGCAGTTTTAGGATCAGGGGCTCCTGGGGTGGCTACACCTTC. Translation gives CASSFRIRGSWGGYTF.

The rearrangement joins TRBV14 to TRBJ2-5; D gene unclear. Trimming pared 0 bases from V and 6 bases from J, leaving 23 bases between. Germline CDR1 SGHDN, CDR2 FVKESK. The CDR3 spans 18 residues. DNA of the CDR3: TGTGCCAGCAGCCAAGATAGAGGCGTGGGTGTGGCGGAACAGACCCAGTACTTC. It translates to CASSQDRGVGVAEQTQYF.

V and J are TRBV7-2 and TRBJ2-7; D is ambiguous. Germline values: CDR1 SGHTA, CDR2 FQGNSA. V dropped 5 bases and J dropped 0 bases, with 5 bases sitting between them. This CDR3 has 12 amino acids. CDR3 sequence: CASSLSSYEQYF. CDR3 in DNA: TGTGCCAGCAGCCTCAGCTCCTACGAGCAGTACTTC.

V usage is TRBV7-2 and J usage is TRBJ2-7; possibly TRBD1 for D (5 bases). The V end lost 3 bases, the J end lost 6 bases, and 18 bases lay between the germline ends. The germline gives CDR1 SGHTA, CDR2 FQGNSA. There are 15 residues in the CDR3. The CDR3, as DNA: TGTGCCAGCAGCTTGCTAACTCAGGGAATCAGCGAGCAGTACTTC. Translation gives CASSLLTQGISEQYF.

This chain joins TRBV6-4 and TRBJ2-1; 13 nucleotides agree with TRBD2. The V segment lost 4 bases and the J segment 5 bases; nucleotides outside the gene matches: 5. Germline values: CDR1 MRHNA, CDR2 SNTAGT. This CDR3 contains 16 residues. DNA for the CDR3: TGTGCCAGCAGTGCTACCGGGACTAGCGGGAACAATGAGCAGTTCTTC. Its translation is CASSATGTSGNNEQFF.

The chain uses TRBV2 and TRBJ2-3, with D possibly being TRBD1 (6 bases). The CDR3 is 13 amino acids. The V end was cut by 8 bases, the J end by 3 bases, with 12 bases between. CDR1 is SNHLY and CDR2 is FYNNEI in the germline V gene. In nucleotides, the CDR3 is TGTGCCAGCCTAAGACAGGAAACAGATACGCAGTATTTT. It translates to CASLRQETDTQYF.

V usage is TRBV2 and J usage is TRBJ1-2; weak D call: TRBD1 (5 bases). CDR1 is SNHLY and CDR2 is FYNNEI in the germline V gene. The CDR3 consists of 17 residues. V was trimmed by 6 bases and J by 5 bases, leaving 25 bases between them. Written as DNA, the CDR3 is TGTGCCAGCAGAGCCGCCTCCGGAAAGGGGAGGCTGTATGGCTACACCTTC. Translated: CASRAASGKGRLYGYTF.

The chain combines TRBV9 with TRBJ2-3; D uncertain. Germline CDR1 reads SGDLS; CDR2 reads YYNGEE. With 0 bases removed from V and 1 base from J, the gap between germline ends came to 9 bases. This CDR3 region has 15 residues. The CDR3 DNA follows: TGTGCCAGCAGCGTAGCTACCCAAGGCACAGATACGCAGTATTTT. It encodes CASSVATQGTDTQYF.

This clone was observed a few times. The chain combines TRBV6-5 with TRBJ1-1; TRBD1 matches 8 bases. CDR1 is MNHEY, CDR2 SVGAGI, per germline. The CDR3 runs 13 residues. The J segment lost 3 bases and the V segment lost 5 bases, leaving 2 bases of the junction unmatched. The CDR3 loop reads CASSTTGDTEAFF. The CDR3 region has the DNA TGTGCCAGCAGTACGACAGGGGACACTGAAGCTTTCTTT.

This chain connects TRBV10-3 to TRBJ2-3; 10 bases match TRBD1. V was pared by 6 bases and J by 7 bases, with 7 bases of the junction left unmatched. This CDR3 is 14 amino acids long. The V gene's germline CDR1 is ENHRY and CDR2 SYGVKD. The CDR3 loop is CAISDGTGAYTQYF. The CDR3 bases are TGTGCCATCAGCGATGGGACAGGGGCTTATACGCAGTATTTT.

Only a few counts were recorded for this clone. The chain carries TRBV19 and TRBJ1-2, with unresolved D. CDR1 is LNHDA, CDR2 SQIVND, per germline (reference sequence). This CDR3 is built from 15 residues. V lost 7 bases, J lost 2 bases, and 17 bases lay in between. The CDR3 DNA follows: TGTGCCAGTACCATGGGCGGGCCTGCCAACTATGGCTACACCTTC. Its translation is CASTMGGPANYGYTF. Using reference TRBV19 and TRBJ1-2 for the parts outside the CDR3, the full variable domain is DGGITQSPKYLFRKEGQNVTLSCEQNLNHDAMYWYRQDPGQGLRLIYYSQIVNDFQKGDIAEGYSVSREKKESFPLTVTSAQKNPTAFYLCASTMGGPANYGYTFGSGTRLTVV.

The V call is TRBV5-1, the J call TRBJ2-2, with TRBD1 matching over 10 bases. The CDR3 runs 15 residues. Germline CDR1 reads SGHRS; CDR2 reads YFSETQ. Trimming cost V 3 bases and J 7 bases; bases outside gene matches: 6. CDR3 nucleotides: TGCGCCAGCAGCTCCACGACAGGGGGCATCGGGGAGCTGTTTTTT. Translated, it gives CASSSTTGGIGELFF.

CDR3 in amino acids: CATSRGGQANEKLFF. CDR3 DNA sequence: TGTGCCACCAGCAGAGGGGGACAGGCTAATGAAAAACTGTTTTTT. This sequence joins TRBV15 and TRBJ1-4; 8 nucleotides align to TRBD1. In germline, CDR1 is LNHNV, CDR2 YYDKDF (reference sequence). V shed 1 base, J shed 3 bases, and the junction held 1 base outside the gene matches. The CDR3 is 15 amino acids.

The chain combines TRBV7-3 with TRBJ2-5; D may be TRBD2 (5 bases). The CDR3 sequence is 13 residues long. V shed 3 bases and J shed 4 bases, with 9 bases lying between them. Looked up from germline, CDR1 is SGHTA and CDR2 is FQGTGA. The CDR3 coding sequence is TGTGCCAGCAGCTTCGAGGGTTCAGAGACCCAGTACTTC. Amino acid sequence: CASSFEGSETQYF.

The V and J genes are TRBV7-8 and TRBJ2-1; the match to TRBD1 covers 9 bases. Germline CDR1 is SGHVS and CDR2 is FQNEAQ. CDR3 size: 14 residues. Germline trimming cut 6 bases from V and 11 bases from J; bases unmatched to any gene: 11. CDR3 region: CASSRDRALLKQFF. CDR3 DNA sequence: TGTGCCAGCAGTCGGGACAGGGCGTTGCTTAAGCAGTTCTTC. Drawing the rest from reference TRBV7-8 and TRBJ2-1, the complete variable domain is GAGVSQSPRYKVAKRGQDVALRCDPISGHVSLFWYQQALGQGPEFLTYFQNEAQLDKSGLPSDRFFAERPEGSVSTLKIQRTQQEDSAVYLCASSRDRALLKQFFGPGTRLTVL.

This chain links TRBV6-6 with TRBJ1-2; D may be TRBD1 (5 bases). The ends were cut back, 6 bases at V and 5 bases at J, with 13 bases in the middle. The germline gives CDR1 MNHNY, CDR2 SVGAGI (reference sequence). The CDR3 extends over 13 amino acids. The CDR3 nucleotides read TGTGCCAGCAGGCGACAGTGGTGGTATGGCTACACCTTC. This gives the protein CASRRQWWYGYTF.

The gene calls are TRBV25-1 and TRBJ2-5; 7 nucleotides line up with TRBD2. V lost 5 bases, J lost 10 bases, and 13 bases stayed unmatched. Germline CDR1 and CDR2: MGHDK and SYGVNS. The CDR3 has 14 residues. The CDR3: CASSTGTTGGYQYF. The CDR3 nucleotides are TGTGCCAGCAGTACCGGGACTACCGGGGGATACCAGTACTTC.

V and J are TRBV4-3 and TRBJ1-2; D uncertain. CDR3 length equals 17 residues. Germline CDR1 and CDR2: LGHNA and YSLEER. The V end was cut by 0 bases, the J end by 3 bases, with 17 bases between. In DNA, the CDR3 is TGCGCCAGCAGCCAAGAAGCCTCTTTAACTTTTGACTATGGCTACACCTTC. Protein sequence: CASSQEASLTFDYGYTF.

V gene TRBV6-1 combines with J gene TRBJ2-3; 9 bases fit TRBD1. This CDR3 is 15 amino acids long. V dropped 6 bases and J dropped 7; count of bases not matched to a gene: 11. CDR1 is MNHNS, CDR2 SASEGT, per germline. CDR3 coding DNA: TGTGCCAGCAGAGGGACAGGGCCCTCGGTATATACGCAGTATTTT. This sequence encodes CASRGTGPSVYTQYF.

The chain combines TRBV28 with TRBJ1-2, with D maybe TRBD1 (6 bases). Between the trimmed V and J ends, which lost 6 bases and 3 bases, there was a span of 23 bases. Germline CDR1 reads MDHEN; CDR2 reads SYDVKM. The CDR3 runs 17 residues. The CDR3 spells CASREGGAYKTDYGYTF. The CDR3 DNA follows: TGTGCCAGCAGGGAAGGGGGGGCGTACAAGACTGACTATGGCTACACCTTC.